This note documents a single T cell receptor (beta chain) sequence. The sample originates from a study of T cell changes during pregnancy in multiple sclerosis. TCRdb's copy holds only in-frame clones and misses some; the assay was immunoSEQ multiplex PCR. The sample gives approximately 92,000 clones, over 85% of which show up once; more than 0.75% is in the top ten. The input for sequencing was peripheral blood, taken after pregnancy. This TCR was recovered from a female donor with multiple sclerosis, enrolled in a pregnancy study.

CDR3 protein: CASSPGGSGPLPSYEQYF. In nucleotides, the CDR3 is TGTGCCAGCAGCCCAGGAGGAAGCGGACCTTTGCCTTCCTACGAGCAGTACTTC. The rearrangement links TRBV7-8 to TRBJ2-7, with a tentative D call TRBD2 (5 bases). The germline gives CDR1 SGHVS, CDR2 FQNEAQ. The CDR3 is made up of 18 amino acids. Trimming took 5 bases from V and 1 from J, leaving 24 bases between them.